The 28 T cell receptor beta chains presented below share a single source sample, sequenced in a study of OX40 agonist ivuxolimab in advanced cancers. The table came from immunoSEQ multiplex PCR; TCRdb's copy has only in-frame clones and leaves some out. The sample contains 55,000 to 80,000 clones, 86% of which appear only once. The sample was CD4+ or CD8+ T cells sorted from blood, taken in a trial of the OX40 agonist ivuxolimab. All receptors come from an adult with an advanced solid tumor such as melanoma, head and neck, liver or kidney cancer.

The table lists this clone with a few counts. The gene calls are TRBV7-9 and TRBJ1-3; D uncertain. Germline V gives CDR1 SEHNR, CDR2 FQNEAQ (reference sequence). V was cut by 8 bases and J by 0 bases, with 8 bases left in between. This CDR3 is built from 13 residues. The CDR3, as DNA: TGTGCCAGCCAAGTTGGCTCTGGAAACACCATATATTTT. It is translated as CASQVGSGNTIYF.

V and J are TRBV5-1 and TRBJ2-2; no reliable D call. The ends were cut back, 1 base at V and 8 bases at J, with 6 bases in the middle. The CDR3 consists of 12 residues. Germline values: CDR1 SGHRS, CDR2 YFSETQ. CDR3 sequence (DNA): TGCGCCAGCAGCTTGTGGGTTGGGGAGCTGTTTTTT. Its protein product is CASSLWVGELFF. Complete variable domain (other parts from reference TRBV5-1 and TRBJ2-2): KAGVTQTPRYLIKTRGQQVTLSCSPISGHRSVSWYQQTPGQGLQFLFEYFSETQRNKGNFPGRFSGRQFSNSRSEMNVSTLELGDSALYLCASSLWVGELFFGEGSRLTVL.

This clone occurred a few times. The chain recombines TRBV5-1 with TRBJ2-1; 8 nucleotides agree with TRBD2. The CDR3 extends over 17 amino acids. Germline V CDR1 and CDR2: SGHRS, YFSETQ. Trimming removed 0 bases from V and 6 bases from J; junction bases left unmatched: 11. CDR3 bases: TGCGCCAGCAGCTTGGCCGAAGGGACTAGATTTCCCAATGAGCAGTTCTTC. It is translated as CASSLAEGTRFPNEQFF.

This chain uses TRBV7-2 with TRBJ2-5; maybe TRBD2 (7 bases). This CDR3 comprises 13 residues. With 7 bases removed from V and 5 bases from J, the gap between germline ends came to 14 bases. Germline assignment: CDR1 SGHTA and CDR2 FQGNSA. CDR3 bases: TGTGCCAGCACCTATGGGGGGGCGGAGACCCAGTACTTC. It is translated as CASTYGGAETQYF.

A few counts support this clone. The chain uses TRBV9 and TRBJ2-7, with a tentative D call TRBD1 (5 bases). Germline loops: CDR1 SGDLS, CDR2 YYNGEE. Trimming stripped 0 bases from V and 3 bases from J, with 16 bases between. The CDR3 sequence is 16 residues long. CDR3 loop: CASSVGRQDTFYEQYF. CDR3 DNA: TGTGCCAGCAGCGTAGGTCGTCAGGACACCTTCTACGAGCAGTACTTC.

CDR3 region: CASRGRANVLTF. In DNA, the CDR3 is TGTGCCAGCAGGGGTAGAGCCAACGTCCTGACTTTC. The chain couples TRBV2 to TRBJ2-6; D is unresolved. The germline CDR1 and CDR2 sequences are SNHLY and FYNNEI. The CDR3 loop spans 12 amino acids. V was pared by 6 bases and J by 7 bases, with 7 bases between.

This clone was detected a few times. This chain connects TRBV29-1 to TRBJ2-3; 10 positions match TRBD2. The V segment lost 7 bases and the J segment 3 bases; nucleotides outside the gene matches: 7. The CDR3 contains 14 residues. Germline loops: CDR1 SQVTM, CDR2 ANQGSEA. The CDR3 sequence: CSGAGGRGTDTQYF. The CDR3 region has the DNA TGCAGCGGAGCGGGAGGGAGGGGGACAGATACGCAGTATTTT.

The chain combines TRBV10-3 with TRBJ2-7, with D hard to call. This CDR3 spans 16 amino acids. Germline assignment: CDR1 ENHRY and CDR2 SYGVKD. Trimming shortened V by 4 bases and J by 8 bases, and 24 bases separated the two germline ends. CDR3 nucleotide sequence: TGTGCCATCAGTGGGGTGGGCGGAAACTGGATGGTTAAGCAGTACTTC. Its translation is CAISGVGGNWMVKQYF.

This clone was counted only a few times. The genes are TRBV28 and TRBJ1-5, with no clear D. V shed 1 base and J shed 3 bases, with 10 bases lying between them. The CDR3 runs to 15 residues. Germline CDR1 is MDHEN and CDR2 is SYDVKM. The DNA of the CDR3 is TGTGCCAGCAGTTTATACGGGTTTAACAATCAGCCCCAGCATTTT. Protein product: CASSLYGFNNQPQHF.

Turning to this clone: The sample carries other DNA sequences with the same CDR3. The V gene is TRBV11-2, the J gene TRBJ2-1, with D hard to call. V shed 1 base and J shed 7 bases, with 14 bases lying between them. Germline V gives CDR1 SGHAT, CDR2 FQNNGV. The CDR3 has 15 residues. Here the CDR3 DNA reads TGTGCCAGCAGCTTAGCTTCCGGGTTTAATAATGAGCAGTTCTTC. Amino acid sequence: CASSLASGFNNEQFF.

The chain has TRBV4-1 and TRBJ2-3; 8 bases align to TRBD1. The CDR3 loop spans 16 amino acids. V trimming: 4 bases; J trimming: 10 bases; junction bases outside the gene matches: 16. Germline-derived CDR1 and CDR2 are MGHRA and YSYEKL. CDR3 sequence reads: CASSRPLQGGGSPQYF. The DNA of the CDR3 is TGCGCCAGCAGCCGCCCTCTACAGGGGGGAGGCTCTCCGCAGTATTTT.

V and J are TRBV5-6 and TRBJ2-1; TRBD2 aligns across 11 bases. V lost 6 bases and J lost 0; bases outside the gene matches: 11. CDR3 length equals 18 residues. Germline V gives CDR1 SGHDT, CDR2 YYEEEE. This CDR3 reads CASTRGTSGFSSYNEQFF. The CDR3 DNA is TGTGCCAGCACCCGGGGGACTAGCGGCTTCAGCTCCTACAATGAGCAGTTCTTC.

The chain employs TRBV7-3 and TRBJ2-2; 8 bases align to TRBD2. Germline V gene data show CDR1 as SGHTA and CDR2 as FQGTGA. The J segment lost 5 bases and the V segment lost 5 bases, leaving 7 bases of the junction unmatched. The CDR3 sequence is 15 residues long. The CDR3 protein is CASSPQRERTGELFF. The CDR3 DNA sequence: TGTGCCAGCAGCCCTCAGCGGGAGAGGACCGGGGAGCTGTTTTTT.

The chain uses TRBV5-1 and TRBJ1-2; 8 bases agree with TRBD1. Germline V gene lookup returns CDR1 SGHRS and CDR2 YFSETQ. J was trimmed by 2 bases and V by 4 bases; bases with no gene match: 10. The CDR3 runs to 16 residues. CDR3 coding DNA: TGCGCCAGCAGCCTACGGACAGGGAGTAACAACTATGGCTACACCTTC. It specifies CASSLRTGSNNYGYTF. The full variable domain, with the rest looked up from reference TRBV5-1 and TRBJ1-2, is KAGVTQTPRYLIKTRGQQVTLSCSPISGHRSVSWYQQTPGQGLQFLFEYFSETQRNKGNFPGRFSGRQFSNSRSEMNVSTLELGDSALYLCASSLRTGSNNYGYTFGSGTRLTVV.

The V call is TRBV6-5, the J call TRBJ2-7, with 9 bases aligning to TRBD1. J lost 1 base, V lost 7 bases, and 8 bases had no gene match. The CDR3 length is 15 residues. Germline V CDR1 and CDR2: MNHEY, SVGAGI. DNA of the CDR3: TGTGCCAGCACCTTAGGACAGGGGCGTTCCTACGAGCAGTACTTC. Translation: CASTLGQGRSYEQYF.

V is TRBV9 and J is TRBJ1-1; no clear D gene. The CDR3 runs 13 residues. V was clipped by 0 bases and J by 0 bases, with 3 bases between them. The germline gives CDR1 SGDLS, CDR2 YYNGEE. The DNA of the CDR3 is TGTGCCAGCAGCGTAGCGGTGAACACTGAAGCTTTCTTT. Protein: CASSVAVNTEAFF.

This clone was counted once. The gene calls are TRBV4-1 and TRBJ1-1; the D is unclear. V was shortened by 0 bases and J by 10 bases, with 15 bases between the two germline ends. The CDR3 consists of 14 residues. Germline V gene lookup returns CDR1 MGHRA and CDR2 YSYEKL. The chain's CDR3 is CASSQDLPGNAAFF. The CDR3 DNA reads TGCGCCAGCAGCCAAGATTTACCGGGTAATGCAGCTTTCTTT.

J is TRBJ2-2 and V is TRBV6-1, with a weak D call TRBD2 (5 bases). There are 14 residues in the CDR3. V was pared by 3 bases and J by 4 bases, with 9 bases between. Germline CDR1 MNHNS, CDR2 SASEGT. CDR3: CASSDPGFTGELFF. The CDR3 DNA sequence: TGTGCCAGCAGTGACCCGGGGTTCACCGGGGAGCTGTTTTTT.

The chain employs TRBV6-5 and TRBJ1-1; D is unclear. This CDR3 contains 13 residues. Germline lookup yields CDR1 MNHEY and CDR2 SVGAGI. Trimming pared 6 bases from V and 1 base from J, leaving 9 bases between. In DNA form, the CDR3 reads TGTGCCAGCAGCTGGGCCCCGAACACTGAAGCTTTCTTT. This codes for CASSWAPNTEAFF.

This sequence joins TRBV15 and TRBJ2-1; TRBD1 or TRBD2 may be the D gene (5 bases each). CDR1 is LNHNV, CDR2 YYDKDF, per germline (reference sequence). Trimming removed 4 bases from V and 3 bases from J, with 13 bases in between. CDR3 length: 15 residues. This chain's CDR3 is CATSTRGLNYNEQFF. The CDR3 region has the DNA TGTGCCACCAGCACCCGGGGCCTCAACTACAATGAGCAGTTCTTC.

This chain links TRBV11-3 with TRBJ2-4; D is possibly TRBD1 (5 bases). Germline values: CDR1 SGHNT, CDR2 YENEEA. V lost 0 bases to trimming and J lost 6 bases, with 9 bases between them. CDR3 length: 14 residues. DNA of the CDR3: TGTGCCAGCAGCTTAGATTTCGACAGAAACATTCAGTACTTC. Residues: CASSLDFDRNIQYF.

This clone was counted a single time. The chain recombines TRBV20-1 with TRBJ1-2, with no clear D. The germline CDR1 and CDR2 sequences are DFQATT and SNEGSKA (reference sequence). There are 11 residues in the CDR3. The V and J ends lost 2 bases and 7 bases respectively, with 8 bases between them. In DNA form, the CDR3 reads TGCAGTGCTAGAAAGGGCGCTGGCTACACCTTC. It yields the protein CSARKGAGYTF.

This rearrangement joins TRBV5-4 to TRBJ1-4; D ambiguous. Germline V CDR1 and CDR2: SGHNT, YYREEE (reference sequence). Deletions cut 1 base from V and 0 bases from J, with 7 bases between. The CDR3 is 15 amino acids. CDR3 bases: TGTGCCAGCAGCTTGAAGTCAGCAACTAATGAAAAACTGTTTTTT. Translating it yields CASSLKSATNEKLFF.

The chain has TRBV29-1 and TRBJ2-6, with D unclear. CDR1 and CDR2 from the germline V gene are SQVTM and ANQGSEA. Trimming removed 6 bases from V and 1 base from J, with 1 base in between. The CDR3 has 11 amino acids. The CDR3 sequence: CSVSGANVLTF. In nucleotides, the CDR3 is TGCAGCGTATCTGGGGCCAACGTCCTGACTTTC.

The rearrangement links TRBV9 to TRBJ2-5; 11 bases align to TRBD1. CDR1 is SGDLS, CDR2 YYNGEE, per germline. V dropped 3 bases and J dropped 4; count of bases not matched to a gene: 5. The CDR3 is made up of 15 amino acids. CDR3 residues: CASSAAGTGGETQYF. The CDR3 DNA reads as TGTGCCAGCAGCGCCGCCGGGACAGGGGGAGAGACCCAGTACTTC.

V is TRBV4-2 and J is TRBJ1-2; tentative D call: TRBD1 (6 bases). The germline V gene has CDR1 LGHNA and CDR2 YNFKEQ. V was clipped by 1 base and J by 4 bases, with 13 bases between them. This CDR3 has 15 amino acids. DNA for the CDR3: TGTGCCAGCAGCCAAGTTTCCGGGACACTCTATGGCTACACCTTC. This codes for CASSQVSGTLYGYTF.

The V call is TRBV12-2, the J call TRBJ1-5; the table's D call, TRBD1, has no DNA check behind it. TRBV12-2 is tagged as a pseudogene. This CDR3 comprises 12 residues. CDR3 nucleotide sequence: TGTGCAAGTCGCTTTCATTGTCAGCCCCAGCATTTT. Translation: CASRFHCQPQHF.

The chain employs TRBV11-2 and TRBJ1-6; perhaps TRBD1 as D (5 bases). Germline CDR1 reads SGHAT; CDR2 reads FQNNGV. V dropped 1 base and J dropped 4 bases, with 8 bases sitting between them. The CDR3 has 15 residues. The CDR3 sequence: CASSLVAGYNSPLHF. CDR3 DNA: TGTGCCAGCAGCTTAGTAGCAGGGTATAATTCACCCCTCCACTTT.